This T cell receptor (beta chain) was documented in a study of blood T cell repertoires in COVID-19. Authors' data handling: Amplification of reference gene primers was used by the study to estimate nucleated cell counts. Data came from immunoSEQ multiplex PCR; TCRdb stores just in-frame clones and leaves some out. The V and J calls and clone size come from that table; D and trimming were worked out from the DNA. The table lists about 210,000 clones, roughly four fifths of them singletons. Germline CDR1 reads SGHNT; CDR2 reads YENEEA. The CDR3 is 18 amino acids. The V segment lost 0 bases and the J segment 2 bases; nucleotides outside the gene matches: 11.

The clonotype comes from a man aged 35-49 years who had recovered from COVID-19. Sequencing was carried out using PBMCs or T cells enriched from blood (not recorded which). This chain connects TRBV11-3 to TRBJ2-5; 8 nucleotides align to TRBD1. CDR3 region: CASSLDKIGTGLQETQYF. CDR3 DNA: TGTGCCAGCAGCTTAGACAAGATTGGGACAGGACTACAAGAGACCCAGTACTTC.